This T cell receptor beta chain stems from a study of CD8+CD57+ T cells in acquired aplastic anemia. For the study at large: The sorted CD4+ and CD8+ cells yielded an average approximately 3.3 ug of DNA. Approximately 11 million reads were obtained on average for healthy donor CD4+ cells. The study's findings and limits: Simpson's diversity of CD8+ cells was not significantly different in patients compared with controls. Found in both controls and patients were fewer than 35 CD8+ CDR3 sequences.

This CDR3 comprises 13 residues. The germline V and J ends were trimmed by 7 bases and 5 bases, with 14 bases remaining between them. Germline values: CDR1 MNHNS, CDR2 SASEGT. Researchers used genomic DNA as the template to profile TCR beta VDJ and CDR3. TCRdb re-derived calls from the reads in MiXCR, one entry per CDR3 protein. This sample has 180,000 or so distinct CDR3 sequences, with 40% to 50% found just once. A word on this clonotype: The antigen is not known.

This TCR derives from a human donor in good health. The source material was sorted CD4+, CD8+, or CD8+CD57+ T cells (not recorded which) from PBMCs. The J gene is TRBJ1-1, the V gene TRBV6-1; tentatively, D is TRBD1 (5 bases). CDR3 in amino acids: CASKPGGRTEAFF. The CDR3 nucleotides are TGTGCCAGCAAACCCGGGGGAAGGACTGAAGCTTTCTTT.